The clone carrying this TCR beta chain came up a few times. Its antigen is unknown. The data were taken from a study of vaccination and CD4 T cells after COVID-19. Germline CDR1 is MDHEN and CDR2 is SYDVKM. Trimming took 1 base from V and 7 from J, leaving 14 bases between them. The CDR3 has 15 amino acids. Treatment of the sample: approximately nine-day PBMC culture with coronavirus spike peptide pools or control peptides (ViraFEST assay). Sequencing of the DNA from cultured CD4+ T cells was carried out with the Oncomine TCR Beta short-read assay. Each CDR3 protein gets one entry after TCRdb re-called the PCR reads with MiXCR. This sample carries about 18,000 distinct CDR3 sequences, about 70% of them seen once, and the ten largest clones take around 5.8%.

The receptor comes from a human donor who had recovered from COVID-19. The chain recombines TRBV28 with TRBJ2-1; D is unresolved. The material sequenced was CD4+ T cells from blood, cultured in vitro. The CDR3 sequence: CASSLFQTRGNEQFF. The CDR3 coding sequence is TGTGCCAGCAGTTTATTCCAGACGAGAGGAAATGAGCAGTTCTTC.